These 11 T cell receptor beta chains originate from one sample sequenced in a study of Graves' ophthalmopathy and Graves' hyperthyroidism (dated by TCRdb to the late 2010s). This sample was sequenced with an Illumina HiSeq 2000. TCR beta CDR3 regions were amplified from RNA transcripts for repertoire sequencing. The first round was an RT-PCR using HTBI primers with the Qiagen OneStep RT-PCR kit, and this first round was followed by a second-round multiplex PCR, then size selection and purification. TCRdb trimmed the raw reads at Q25, called clones with MiXCR and kept productive beta chains. Identical CDR3 proteins give one entry, which carries the most common genes and DNA. For this sample the table gives 650,000 to 900,000 distinct CDR3 sequences, of which roughly two fifths were detected only once. The ten largest clones take up less than 55% of the sample. The material sequenced was peripheral blood. These receptors originate from an adult man with Graves' ophthalmopathy.

The V and J genes are TRBV7-9 and TRBJ1-2; 7 positions agree with TRBD1. The CDR3 totals 14 residues. The V gene's germline CDR1 is SEHNR and CDR2 FQNEAQ (reference sequence). V shed 4 bases, J shed 8 bases, and the junction held 10 bases outside the gene matches. CDR3 DNA: TGTGCCAGCAGCTCCTCAGGGGGAGGGGGCGGCTACACCTTC. It yields the protein CASSSSGGGGGYTF.

This clonotype was observed a few times. The V gene is TRBV12-3 or TRBV12-4, the J gene TRBJ2-5; possibly TRBD1 for D (6 bases). V lost 5 bases, J lost 3 bases, and 13 bases lay in between. This CDR3 is built from 14 residues. Here the CDR3 reads CASSPQGIEETQYF. The CDR3 nucleotides read TGTGCCAGCAGTCCACAGGGTATTGAAGAGACCCAGTACTTC.

As for this clonotype: One base away lies a much larger clone, so this may be a sequencing read error. This chain joins TRBV7-9 and TRBJ1-1; no clear D gene. CDR3 length: 14 residues. Germline lookup yields CDR1 SEHNR and CDR2 FQNEAQ (reference sequence). The CDR3 bases are TGTGCCGGCAGCGCAAAAACAGTGAACACTGAAGCTTTCTTT. Protein sequence: CAGSAKTVNTEAFF.

Only one count was recorded for this clonotype. The V gene is TRBV10-3, the J gene TRBJ1-4; D may be TRBD1 (5 bases). V was trimmed by 5 bases and J by 8 bases, leaving 21 bases between them. Per germline, CDR1 ENHRY and CDR2 SYGVKD. CDR3 length: 16 amino acids. As DNA, the CDR3 is TGTGCCATCAGTCGATGGGGGACCTCCCAAGGGGAAAAACTGTTTTTT. It codes for CAISRWGTSQGEKLFF.

Of note for this clonotype: At one end the junction does not follow the germline gene, possibly because of a read error. As DNA, the CDR3 is TGTGCCAGCAGGGCCCCCACGAACACCGGGGAGCTGCTTTTT. This translates into CASRAPTNTGELLF. The rearrangement joins TRBV2 to TRBJ2-2; a possible D gene is TRBD2 (5 bases). Per the germline V gene, CDR1 is SNHLY and CDR2 is FYNNEI. There are 14 residues in the CDR3.

Notes on this clonotype: The junction shows a germline mismatch at one end, possibly a read error. V is TRBV7-2 and J is TRBJ2-2, with 13 bases matching TRBD2. This CDR3 has 17 amino acids. CDR1 is SGHTA and CDR2 is FQGNSA in the germline V gene. DNA of the CDR3: TGCGCCAGCAGCCGGGGACTAGCGGGATCATATACCGGGGAGCTGTTTTTT. Its translation is CASSRGLAGSYTGELFF.

V and J are TRBV6-1 and TRBJ2-7, with a possible D match to TRBD2 (5 bases). Germline V gene sequence: CDR1 MNHNS, CDR2 SASEGT. Trimming took 6 bases from V and 0 from J, leaving 9 bases between them. The CDR3 has 13 residues. This chain's CDR3 is CASRPTNSYEQYF. The CDR3 DNA is TGTGCCAGCAGACCGACTAACTCCTACGAGCAGTACTTC.

The table lists this clonotype with a few counts. The V gene is TRBV7-9, the J gene TRBJ2-7; D remains unclear. The V and J ends lost 3 bases and 0 bases respectively, with 12 bases between them. The CDR3 runs to 15 residues. From germline, CDR1 is SEHNR and CDR2 FQNEAQ (reference sequence). CDR3 sequence (DNA): TGTGCCAGCAGCTTGGACGCCCAAAGCTCCTACGAGCAGTACTTC. It codes for CASSLDAQSSYEQYF. The complete variable domain, with remaining parts taken from reference TRBV7-9 and TRBJ2-7, reads DTGVSQNPRHKITKRGQNVTFRCDPISEHNRLYWYRQTLGQGPEFLTYFQNEAQLEKSRLLSDRFSAERPKGSFSTLEIQRTEQGDSAMYLCASSLDAQSSYEQYFGPGTRLTVT.

This clonotype has ten or more counts. The chain employs TRBV7-9 and TRBJ1-4; 9 bases are shared with TRBD1. The CDR3 totals 15 residues. The germline CDR1 and CDR2 sequences are SEHNR and FQNEAQ (reference sequence). V trimming: 5 bases; J trimming: 7 bases; junction bases outside the gene matches: 8. The CDR3 region is CASSPPGTGSEKLFF. The CDR3 coding sequence is TGTGCCAGCAGCCCACCCGGGACAGGGTCTGAAAAACTGTTTTTT.

The chain joins TRBV14 to TRBJ2-2; TRBD1 aligns across 9 bases. There are 16 residues in the CDR3. The junction had 2 bases not matched to a gene; V was cut back by 2 bases and J by 1 base. Germline V gene data show CDR1 as SGHDN and CDR2 as FVKESK. In DNA, the CDR3 is TGTGCCAGCAGCCAAATGGGACAGGGGAACACCGGGGAGCTGTTTTTT. Translating it yields CASSQMGQGNTGELFF.

This clonotype was counted a single time. The chain employs TRBV25-1 and TRBJ1-5, with 8 nucleotides matching TRBD1. The CDR3 runs to 18 residues. V shed 6 bases, J shed 2 bases, and the junction held 15 bases outside the gene matches. Germline assignment: CDR1 MGHDK and CDR2 SYGVNS. The CDR3 bases are TGTGCCAGCAGCTTGAACAGGGGGAAGAGAACGGGCAATCAGCCCCAGCATTTT. Translated: CASSLNRGKRTGNQPQHF. The entire variable domain, with the rest obtained from reference TRBV25-1 and TRBJ1-5, is as follows: EADIYQTPRYLVIGTGKKITLECSQTMGHDKMYWYQQDPGMELHLIHYSYGVNSTEKGDLSSESTVSRIRTEHFPLTLESARPSHTSQYLCASSLNRGKRTGNQPQHFGDGTRLSIL.